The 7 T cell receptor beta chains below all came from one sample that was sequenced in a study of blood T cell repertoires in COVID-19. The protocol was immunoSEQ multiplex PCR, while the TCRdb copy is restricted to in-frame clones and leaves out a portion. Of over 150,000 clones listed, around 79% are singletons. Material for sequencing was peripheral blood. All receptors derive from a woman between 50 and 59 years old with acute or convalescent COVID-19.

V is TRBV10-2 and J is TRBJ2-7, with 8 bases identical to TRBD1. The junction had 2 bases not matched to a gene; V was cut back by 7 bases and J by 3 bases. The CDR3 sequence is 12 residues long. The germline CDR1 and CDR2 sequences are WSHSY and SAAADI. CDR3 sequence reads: CASKDRVYEQYF. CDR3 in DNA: TGCGCCAGCAAGGACAGGGTCTACGAGCAGTACTTC.

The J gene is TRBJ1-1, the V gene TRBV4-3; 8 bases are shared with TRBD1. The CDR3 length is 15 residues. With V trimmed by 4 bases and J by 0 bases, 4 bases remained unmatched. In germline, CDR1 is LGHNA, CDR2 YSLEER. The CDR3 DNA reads TGCGCCAGCAGCCCAGGGGGCCGGGTGAACACTGAAGCTTTCTTT. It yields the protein CASSPGGRVNTEAFF.

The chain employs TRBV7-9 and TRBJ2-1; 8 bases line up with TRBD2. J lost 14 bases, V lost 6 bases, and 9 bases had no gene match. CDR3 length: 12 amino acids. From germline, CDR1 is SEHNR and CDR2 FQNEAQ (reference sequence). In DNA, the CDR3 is TGTGCCAGCAGTCTCTTCTCACTAGCGGAGTTCTTC. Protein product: CASSLFSLAEFF.

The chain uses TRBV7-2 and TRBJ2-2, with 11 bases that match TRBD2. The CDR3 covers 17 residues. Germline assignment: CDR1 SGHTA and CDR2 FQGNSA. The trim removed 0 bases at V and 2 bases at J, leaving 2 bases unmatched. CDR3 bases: TGTGCCAGCAGCTTAGCTAGCGGGAGGGCTAACACCGGGGAGCTGTTTTTT. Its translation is CASSLASGRANTGELFF. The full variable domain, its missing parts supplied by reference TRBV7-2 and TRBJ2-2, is GAGVSQSPSNKVTEKGKDVELRCDPISGHTALYWYRQSLGQGLEFLIYFQGNSAPDKSGLPSDRFSAERTGGSVSTLTIQRTQQEDSAVYLCASSLASGRANTGELFFGEGSRLTVL.

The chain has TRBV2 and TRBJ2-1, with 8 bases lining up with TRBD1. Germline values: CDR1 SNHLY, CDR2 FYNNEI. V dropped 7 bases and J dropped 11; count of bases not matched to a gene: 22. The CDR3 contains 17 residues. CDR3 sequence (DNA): TGTGCCAGCATTTCACACTTTACCGGGACAGGATTACAAAAGCAGTTCTTC. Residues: CASISHFTGTGLQKQFF.

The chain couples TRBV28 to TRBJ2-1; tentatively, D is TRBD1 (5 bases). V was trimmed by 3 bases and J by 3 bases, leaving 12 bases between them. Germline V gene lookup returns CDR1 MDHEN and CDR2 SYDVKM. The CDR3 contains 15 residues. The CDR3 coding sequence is TGTGCCAGCAGTTTGCGTGGGCAGGGCTACAATGAGCAGTTCTTC. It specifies CASSLRGQGYNEQFF. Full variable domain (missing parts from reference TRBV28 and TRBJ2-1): DVKVTQSSRYLVKRTGEKVFLECVQDMDHENMFWYRQDPGLGLRLIYFSYDVKMKEKGDIPEGYSVSREKKERFSLILESASTNQTSMYLCASSLRGQGYNEQFFGPGTRLTVL.

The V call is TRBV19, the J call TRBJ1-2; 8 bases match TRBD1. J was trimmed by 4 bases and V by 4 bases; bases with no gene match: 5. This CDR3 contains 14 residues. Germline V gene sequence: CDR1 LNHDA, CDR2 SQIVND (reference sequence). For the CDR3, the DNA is TGTGCCAGTAGTAGGACAGGGAAGGGCTATGGCTACACCTTC. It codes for CASSRTGKGYGYTF. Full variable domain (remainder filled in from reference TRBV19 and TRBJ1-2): DGGITQSPKYLFRKEGQNVTLSCEQNLNHDAMYWYRQDPGQGLRLIYYSQIVNDFQKGDIAEGYSVSREKKESFPLTVTSAQKNPTAFYLCASSRTGKGYGYTFGSGTRLTVV.